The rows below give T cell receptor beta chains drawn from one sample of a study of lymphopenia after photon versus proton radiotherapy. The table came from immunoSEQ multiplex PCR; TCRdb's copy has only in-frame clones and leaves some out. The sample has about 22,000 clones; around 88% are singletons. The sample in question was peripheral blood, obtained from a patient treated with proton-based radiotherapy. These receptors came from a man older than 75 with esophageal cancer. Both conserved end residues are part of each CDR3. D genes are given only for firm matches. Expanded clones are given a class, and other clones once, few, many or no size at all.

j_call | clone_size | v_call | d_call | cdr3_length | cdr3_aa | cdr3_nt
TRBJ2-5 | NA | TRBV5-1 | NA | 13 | CASSGQGIETQYF | TGCGCCAGCAGCGGGCAGGGAATAGAGACCCAGTACTTC
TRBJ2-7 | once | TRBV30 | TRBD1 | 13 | CAWSDRGILEQYF | TGTGCCTGGAGTGACAGGGGGATTCTCGAGCAGTACTTC
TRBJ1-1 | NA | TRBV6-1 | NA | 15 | CASSEAGAGYTEAFF | TGTGCCAGCAGTGAAGCAGGGGCGGGGTACACTGAAGCTTTCTTT
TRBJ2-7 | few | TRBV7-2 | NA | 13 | CASSLDSAYEQYF | TGTGCCAGCAGCTTAGACAGTGCCTACGAGCAGTACTTC
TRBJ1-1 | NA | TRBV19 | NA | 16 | CASSIDAGGSNTEAFF | TGTGCCAGTAGTATAGATGCGGGGGGCTCGAACACTGAAGCTTTCTTT
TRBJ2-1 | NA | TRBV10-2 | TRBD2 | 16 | CASRALSGSQRDEQFF | TGCGCCAGCAGGGCTCTGAGCGGGAGCCAGAGGGATGAGCAGTTCTTC
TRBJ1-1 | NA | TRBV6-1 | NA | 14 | CASRPGGDRLKAFF | TGTGCCAGCAGGCCGGGGGGCGACCGGCTCAAAGCTTTCTTT
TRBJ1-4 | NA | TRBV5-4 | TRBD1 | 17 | CASSSDRGDPTNEKLFF | TGTGCCAGCAGCTCTGACAGGGGTGATCCAACTAATGAAAAACTGTTTTTT
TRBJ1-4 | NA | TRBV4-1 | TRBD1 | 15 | CASSQVDRVAEKLFF | TGCGCCAGCAGCCAAGTTGACAGGGTGGCTGAAAAACTGTTTTTT
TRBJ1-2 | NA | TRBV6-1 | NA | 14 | CASSDITPMGGYTF | TGTGCCAGCAGTGATATAACTCCCATGGGTGGCTACACCTTC
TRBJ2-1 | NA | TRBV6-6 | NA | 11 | CASSDLDEQFF | TGTGCCAGCAGCGACTTAGATGAGCAGTTCTTC
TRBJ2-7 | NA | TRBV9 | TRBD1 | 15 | CASSPGRDRGLEQYF | TGTGCCAGCAGCCCGGGGCGGGACAGGGGGCTCGAGCAGTACTTC
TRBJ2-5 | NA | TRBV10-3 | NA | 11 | CAIRTAETQYF | TGTGCCATCAGGACAGCGGAGACCCAGTACTTC
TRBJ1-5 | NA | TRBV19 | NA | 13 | CASSIGVVRPQHF | TGTGCCAGTAGTATTGGGGTGGTGAGGCCCCAGCATTTT
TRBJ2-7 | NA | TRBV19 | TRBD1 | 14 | CASRTAWTGSEQYF | TGTGCCAGTAGGACGGCTTGGACAGGTTCCGAGCAGTACTTC
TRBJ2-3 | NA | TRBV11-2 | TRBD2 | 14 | CASSLDRLAGGSYF | TGTGCCAGCAGCTTAGATAGGCTAGCGGGAGGGTCGTATTTT
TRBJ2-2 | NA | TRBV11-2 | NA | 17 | CASRSYAGARNTGELFF | TGTGCCAGCAGATCATATGCAGGGGCAAGAAACACCGGGGAGCTGTTTTTT
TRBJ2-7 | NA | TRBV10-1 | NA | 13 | CASSSTSSYEQYF | TGCGCCAGCAGTTCGACATCTTCCTACGAGCAGTACTTC
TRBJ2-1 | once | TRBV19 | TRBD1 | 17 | CASSILGQAARLSEQFF | TGTGCCAGTAGTATATTGGGACAGGCAGCGAGGCTTAGTGAGCAGTTCTTC
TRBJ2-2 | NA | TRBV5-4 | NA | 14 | CASSPDWRSGELFF | TGTGCCAGCAGCCCGGACTGGAGATCCGGGGAGCTGTTTTTT
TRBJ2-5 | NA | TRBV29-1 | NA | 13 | CSVVGLVGETQYF | TGCAGCGTTGTCGGTCTAGTCGGGGAGACCCAGTACTTC
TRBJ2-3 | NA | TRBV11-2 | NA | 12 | CASSFRSDTQYF | TGTGCCAGCAGCTTCCGTTCAGATACGCAGTATTTT
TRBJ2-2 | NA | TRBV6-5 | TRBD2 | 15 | CASSQSGRAAGELFF | TGTGCCAGCAGTCAAAGCGGGAGGGCCGCCGGGGAGCTGTTTTTT
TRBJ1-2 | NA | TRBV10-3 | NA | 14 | CAISEQGPVWGYTF | TGTGCCATCAGTGAGCAGGGCCCCGTATGGGGCTACACCTTC
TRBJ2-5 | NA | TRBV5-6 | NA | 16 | CASSSPVGTFQETQYF | TGTGCCAGCAGCTCCCCGGTGGGGACCTTTCAAGAGACCCAGTACTTC
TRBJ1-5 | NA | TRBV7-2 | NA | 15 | CASSLAGVDNQPQHF | TGTGCCAGCAGCCTAGCTGGGGTGGACAATCAGCCCCAGCATTTT
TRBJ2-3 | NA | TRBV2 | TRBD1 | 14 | CANRGRRLTDTQYF | TGTGCCAACAGGGGGCGCAGGTTGACAGATACGCAGTATTTT
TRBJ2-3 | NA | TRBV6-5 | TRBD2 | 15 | CASSYSTRGVDTQYF | TGTGCCAGCAGTTACTCGACGCGGGGGGTAGATACGCAGTATTTT
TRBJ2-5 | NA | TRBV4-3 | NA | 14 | CASSQGTKGETQYF | TGCGCCAGCAGCCAAGGGACTAAAGGAGAGACCCAGTACTTC
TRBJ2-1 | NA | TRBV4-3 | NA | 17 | CASSQRLIGVGYNEQFF | TGCGCCAGCAGCCAACGGCTTATCGGCGTCGGCTACAATGAGCAGTTCTTC
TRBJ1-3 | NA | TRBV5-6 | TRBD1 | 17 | CASSPWTGRGSGNTIYF | TGTGCCAGCAGCCCTTGGACAGGGAGAGGGTCTGGAAACACCATATATTTT
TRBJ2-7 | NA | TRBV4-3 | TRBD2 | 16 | CASSQDSRGRAYEQYF | TGCGCCAGCAGCCAAGATAGCAGAGGGAGGGCCTACGAGCAGTACTTC
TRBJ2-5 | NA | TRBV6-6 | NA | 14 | CASSPVGARETQYF | TGTGCCAGCAGCCCAGTCGGGGCACGGGAGACCCAGTACTTC
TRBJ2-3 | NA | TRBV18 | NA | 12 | CASSRIRGTQYF | TGTGCCAGCTCAAGGATACGGGGTACGCAGTATTTT
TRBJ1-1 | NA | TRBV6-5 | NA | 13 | CATQEQMNTEAFF | TGTGCCACCCAGGAGCAGATGAACACTGAAGCTTTCTTT
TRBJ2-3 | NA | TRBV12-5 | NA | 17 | CASGLVLREAGFDTQYF | TGTGCTAGTGGTTTGGTCCTCAGGGAGGCGGGATTCGATACGCAGTATTTT
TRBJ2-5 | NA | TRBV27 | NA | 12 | CASSFPQGTQYF | TGTGCCAGCAGTTTCCCCCAGGGTACCCAGTACTTC
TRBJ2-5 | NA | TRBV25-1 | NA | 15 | CASSDPSRAVETQYF | TGTGCCAGCAGTGACCCGAGTAGGGCCGTAGAGACCCAGTACTTC
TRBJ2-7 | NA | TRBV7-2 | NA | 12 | CASSLANYEQYF | TGTGCCAGCAGCTTAGCCAACTACGAGCAGTACTTC
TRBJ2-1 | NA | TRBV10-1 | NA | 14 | CASSEGASYNEQFF | TGCGCCAGCAGTGAGGGGGCCTCCTACAATGAGCAGTTCTTC
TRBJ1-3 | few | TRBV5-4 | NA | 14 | CASSRGSSGNTIYF | TGTGCCAGCAGTCGGGGGTCCTCTGGAAACACCATATATTTT
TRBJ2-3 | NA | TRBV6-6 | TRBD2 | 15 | CASFLGEGSIDTQYF | TGTGCCAGCTTTCTGGGGGAGGGGAGTATAGATACGCAGTATTTT
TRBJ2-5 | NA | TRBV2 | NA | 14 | CASRPGTNQETQYF | TGTGCCAGCAGGCCCGGGACGAACCAAGAGACCCAGTACTTC
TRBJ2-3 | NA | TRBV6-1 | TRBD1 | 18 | CASSEAPGTGVITDTQYF | TGTGCCAGCAGTGAAGCGCCAGGGACAGGGGTAATCACAGATACGCAGTATTTT
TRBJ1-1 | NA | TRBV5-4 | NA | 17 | CASSLHGTGGRWVKAFF | TGTGCCAGCAGCCTGCACGGGACCGGAGGGCGTTGGGTGAAAGCTTTCTTT
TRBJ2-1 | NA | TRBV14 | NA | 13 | CASSFNYPNEQFF | TGTGCCAGCAGCTTTAATTACCCCAATGAGCAGTTCTTC
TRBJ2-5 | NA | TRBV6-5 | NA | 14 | CASSPNRGGETQYF | TGTGCCAGCAGCCCAAACAGGGGAGGAGAGACCCAGTACTTC
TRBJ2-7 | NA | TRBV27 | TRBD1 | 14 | CASSSRQGAYEQYF | TGTGCCAGCAGTTCGAGACAGGGTGCCTACGAGCAGTACTTC
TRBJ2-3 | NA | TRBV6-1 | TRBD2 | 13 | CASRGTSGDTQYF | TGTGCCAGCAGAGGGACTAGCGGAGATACGCAGTATTTT
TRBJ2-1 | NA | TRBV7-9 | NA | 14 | CASSLGGLYNEQFF | TGTGCCAGCAGCTTAGGTGGTCTTTACAATGAGCAGTTCTTC
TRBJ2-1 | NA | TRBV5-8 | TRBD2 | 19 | CASSWGGLAGGPWRHEQFF | TGTGCCAGCAGCTGGGGGGGACTAGCGGGAGGGCCGTGGCGCCATGAGCAGTTCTTC
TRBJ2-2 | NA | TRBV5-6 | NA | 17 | CASVLLGQGLNTGELFF | TGTGCCAGCGTCCTCCTGGGTCAGGGTCTGAACACCGGGGAGCTGTTTTTT
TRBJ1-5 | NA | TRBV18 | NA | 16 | CASSSNTAYSNQPQHF | TGTGCCAGCTCATCAAATACAGCGTATAGCAATCAGCCCCAGCATTTT
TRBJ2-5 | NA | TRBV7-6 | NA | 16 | CASSSLDRGGSETQYF | TGTGCCAGCAGCTCACTGGACAGAGGGGGAAGTGAGACCCAGTACTTC
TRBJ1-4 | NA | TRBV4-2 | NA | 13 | CASSPRNREKLFF | TGTGCCAGCAGCCCCAGGAATAGGGAAAAACTGTTTTTT